This is a list of T cell receptor beta chains from one sample in a study of T cell responses to AZD1222 COVID-19 vaccine. Generated by immunoSEQ multiplex PCR, the TCRdb table keeps only in-frame clones and is missing some. The repertoire holds 150,000 to 200,000 clones, with 93% as singletons. The specimen comprised peripheral blood, sampled on day 0 of AZD1222 vaccination. The receptors come from an adult in good health. Both conserved end residues are part of each CDR3. A D gene is named only where the DNA matches it firmly. The size field is filled for only some rows; it gives once, few, many or a size class.

CASSFLSDTEAFF TGTGCCAGCAGCTTTTTATCGGACACTGAAGCTTTCTTT . TRBJ1-1 . TRBV11-3
CASSQENSLEQFF TGTGCCAGCAGCCAAGAGAATAGTCTTGAGCAGTTCTTC . TRBJ2-1 . TRBV4-2
CASSTGSVSPLHF TGTGCCAGCAGCACAGGGTCAGTTTCACCCCTCCACTTT . TRBJ1-6 . TRBV6-5
CASSSGQVKGAFF TGTGCCAGCAGCTCCGGACAAGTAAAGGGGGCTTTCTTT . TRBJ1-1 . TRBV11-3
CASIRQARGPYEQYF TGCGCCAGCATTAGACAGGCCCGGGGGCCCTACGAGCAGTACTTC . TRBJ2-7 once TRBV23-1
CASSSLGANTEAFF TGTGCCAGCAGTTCCCTTGGGGCTAACACTGAAGCTTTCTTT . TRBJ1-1 . TRBV6-5
CASSYIPNYGYTF TGTGCCAGCAGTTATATCCCTAACTATGGCTACACCTTC . TRBJ1-2 . TRBV6-6
CASSLESKRTDTQYF TGCGCCAGCAGCTTGGAAAGTAAGAGAACAGATACGCAGTATTTT . TRBJ2-3 . TRBV5-1
CASSWGSGNNQPQHF TGTGCCAGCAGTTGGGGGTCTGGGAACAATCAGCCCCAGCATTTT . TRBJ1-5 . TRBV6-5
CASQSGSYNEQFF TGTGCCTCGCAGAGCGGATCCTACAATGAGCAGTTCTTC . TRBJ2-1 . TRBV9
CSASVLLYGYTF TGCAGTGCTAGTGTCCTTCTCTATGGCTACACCTTC . TRBJ1-2 few TRBV20-1
CASSFRDSGSPLHF TGCGCCAGCAGCTTCCGGGACAGCGGTTCACCCCTCCACTTT TRBD1 TRBJ1-6 . TRBV5-1
CASSRVTLGNQPQHF TGTGCCAGCAGCAGGGTGACTCTAGGCAATCAGCCCCAGCATTTT . TRBJ1-5 . TRBV6-2/TRBV6-3
CAISERGGPWKDTQYF TGTGCCATCAGTGAGCGGGGGGGCCCATGGAAAGATACGCAGTATTTT TRBD2 TRBJ2-3 once TRBV10-3
CAWGRRVSGEQFF TGTGCCTGGGGGCGACGGGTTTCAGGTGAGCAGTTCTTC . TRBJ2-1 . TRBV30
CASSLQYSIYGYTF TGTGCCAGCAGCTTGCAGTACAGTATCTATGGCTACACCTTC . TRBJ1-2 few TRBV5-6
CASSRRGGTEAFF TGTGCCAGCAGTCGGCGGGGCGGCACTGAAGCTTTCTTT . TRBJ1-1 . TRBV7-8
CATRTGGKEQYF TGTGCCACGAGGACAGGGGGTAAGGAGCAGTACTTC TRBD1 TRBJ2-7 once TRBV27
CASSPFERGTTDTQYF TGTGCCAGCAGCCCCTTTGAGCGGGGCACCACAGATACGCAGTATTTT TRBD2 TRBJ2-3 . TRBV9
CASSLWTDYGYTF TGTGCCAGCAGCCTATGGACAGATTATGGCTACACCTTC . TRBJ1-2 . TRBV7-9
CASSGDWNSPLHF TGTGCCAGCAGTGGGGACTGGAATTCACCCCTCCACTTT . TRBJ1-6 . TRBV6-4
CASRHRNTEAFF TGTGCCAGCAGGCACAGGAACACTGAAGCTTTCTTT . TRBJ1-1 . TRBV2
CATSRGGNQPQHF TGTGCCACCAGCAGGGGGGGAAATCAGCCCCAGCATTTT . TRBJ1-5 . TRBV15
CASSNPSLYNEQFF TGTGCCAGCAGCAACCCTAGCCTTTACAATGAGCAGTTCTTC . TRBJ2-1 . TRBV21-1
CASSNTGTGREKLFF TGTGCCAGCAGTAATACCGGGACAGGGCGCGAAAAACTGTTTTTT TRBD1 TRBJ1-4 . TRBV6-5
CASSTAVQGIGGTQYF TGTGCCAGCAGCACGGCCGTACAGGGGATTGGCGGGACCCAGTACTTC TRBD1 TRBJ2-5 . TRBV5-5
CASSHEYSNSPLHF TGTGCCAGCAGCCATGAATATAGTAATTCACCCCTCCACTTT . TRBJ1-6 . TRBV6-5
CAISEPDRMSTGELFF TGTGCCATCAGTGAACCGGACAGGATGTCCACCGGGGAGCTGTTTTTT TRBD1 TRBJ2-2 . TRBV10-3
CAWSVFAAGEQYF TGTGCCTGGAGTGTATTCGCAGCAGGCGAGCAGTACTTC . TRBJ2-7 once TRBV30
CASRKTGSYEQYF TGTGCCAGCAGGAAAACAGGGTCCTACGAGCAGTACTTC . TRBJ2-7 . TRBV7-2
CASLNREGETQYF TGTGCCAGTCTCAACAGGGAAGGAGAGACCCAGTACTTC . TRBJ2-5 . TRBV2
CASSIRDNSPLHF TGTGCCAGTAGTATCCGGGATAATTCACCCCTCCACTTT . TRBJ1-6 . TRBV19
CASSPRSGNTIYF TGCGCCAGCAGCCCGAGGTCTGGAAACACCATATATTTT . TRBJ1-3 . TRBV4-1
CASSLSPGINQPQHF TGCGCCAGCAGCTTATCGCCTGGGATCAATCAGCCCCAGCATTTT . TRBJ1-5 . TRBV5-1
CASSQGLRGLAGSNEQFF TGTGCCAGCAGCCAAGGGCTGCGAGGACTAGCGGGCTCCAATGAGCAGTTCTTC TRBD2 TRBJ2-1 . TRBV3-1/TRBV3-2
CASSETAGIIDTQYF TGTGCCAGCAGTGAGACGGCAGGGATTATAGATACGCAGTATTTT . TRBJ2-3 . TRBV6-1
CASSQEDRGETQYF TGTGCCAGCAGCCAAGAAGACAGGGGTGAGACCCAGTACTTC TRBD1 TRBJ2-5 . TRBV14
CATSRDVGFEAFF TGTGCCACCAGCAGAGATGTGGGGTTTGAAGCTTTCTTT . TRBJ1-1 . TRBV15
CASSSPRAGGEQFF TGTGCCAGCAGCTCCCCTCGGGCTGGGGGTGAGCAGTTCTTC . TRBJ2-1 . TRBV7-9
CASSRDGRTSVEVTF TGTGCCAGCAGCCGCGATGGGCGGACTTCTGTTGAGGTGACTTTC . TRBJ2-6 . TRBV9
CASSLDRSSTEAFF TGCGCCAGCAGCTTGGACAGGTCTAGTACTGAAGCTTTCTTT . TRBJ1-1 . TRBV5-1
CASSEIPGQDSFYGYTF TGTGCCAGCAGCGAAATACCGGGACAGGATTCTTTCTATGGCTACACCTTC . TRBJ1-2 . TRBV21-1